This TCR beta chain appears in the sequencing data of a study of technical replicates of blood from several donors. The repertoire was sequenced with immunoSEQ multiplex PCR; TCRdb's copy has only in-frame clones and lacks some. The table includes 70,000 to 80,000 clones, around 97% detected once. Germline V gene sequence: CDR1 LGHNA, CDR2 YNFKEQ. The CDR3 runs to 16 residues. V was clipped by 3 bases and J by 5 bases; unmatched bases: 9. The sequence was collected from a human donor in good health. Sequencing used T cells isolated from PBMCs. V usage is TRBV4-2 and J usage is TRBJ2-1; 8 positions match TRBD2. The CDR3 protein is CASSQGRGLDHNEQFF. As DNA, the CDR3 is TGTGCCAGCAGCCAGGGAAGGGGACTAGATCACAATGAGCAGTTCTTC.